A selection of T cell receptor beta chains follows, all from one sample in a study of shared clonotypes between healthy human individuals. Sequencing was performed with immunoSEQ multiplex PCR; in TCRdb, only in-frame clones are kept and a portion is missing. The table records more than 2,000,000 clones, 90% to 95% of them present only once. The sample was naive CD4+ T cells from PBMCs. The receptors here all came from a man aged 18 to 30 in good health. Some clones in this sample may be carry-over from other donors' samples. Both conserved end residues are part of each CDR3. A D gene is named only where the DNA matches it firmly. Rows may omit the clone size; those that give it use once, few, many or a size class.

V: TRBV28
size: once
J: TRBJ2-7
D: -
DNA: TGTGCCAGCCGACCGGGTGGGGGAGGACTTCCCTACGAGCAGTACTTC
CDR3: CASRPGGGGLPYEQYF

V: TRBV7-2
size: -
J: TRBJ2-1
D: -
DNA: TGTGCCAGCAGCTTAGGTTATCTAGCTTACTACAATGAGCAGTTCTTC
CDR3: CASSLGYLAYYNEQFF

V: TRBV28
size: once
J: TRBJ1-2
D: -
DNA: TGTGCCAGCAGCCCACCGGCATCCTATTTTGGCTACACCTTC
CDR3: CASSPPASYFGYTF

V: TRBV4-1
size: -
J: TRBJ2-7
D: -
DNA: TGCGCCAGCAGCCAAGGGGTCCTCCCCTCCTACGAGCAGTACTTC
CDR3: CASSQGVLPSYEQYF

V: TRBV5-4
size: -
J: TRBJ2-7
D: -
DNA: TGTGCCAGCAGCTTGGCCCAGGGACCGGGCATTTACGAGCAGTACTTC
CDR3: CASSLAQGPGIYEQYF

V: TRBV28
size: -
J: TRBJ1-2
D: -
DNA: TGTGCCAGCAGTTCGGGCAGCGGCTACACCTTC
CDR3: CASSSGSGYTF

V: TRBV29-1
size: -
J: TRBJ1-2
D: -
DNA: TGCAGCGGAGGGGGGGGATGGGAGGCTGTGGATGGCTACACCTTC
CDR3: CSGGGGWEAVDGYTF

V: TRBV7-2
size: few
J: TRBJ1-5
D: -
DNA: TGTGCCAGCAGCTCAAGCAGGGGAGGAAATCAGCCCCAGCATTTT
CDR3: CASSSSRGGNQPQHF

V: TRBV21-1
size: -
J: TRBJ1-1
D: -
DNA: TGTGCCAGCAGCAAAGAACTGGGTGAAGCTTTCTTT
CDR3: CASSKELGEAFF

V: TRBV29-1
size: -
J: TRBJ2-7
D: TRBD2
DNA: TGCAGCGTTGAACGACTAGCGGGAGAGTACGAGCAGTACTTC
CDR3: CSVERLAGEYEQYF

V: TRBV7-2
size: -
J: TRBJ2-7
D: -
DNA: TGTGCCAGCAGCTCCCGCGGCTCCTGGGACCTAGAAGGTTTGCAGTACTTC
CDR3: CASSSRGSWDLEGLQYF

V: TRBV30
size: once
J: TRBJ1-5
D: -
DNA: TGTGCCTGGAGTGTAGGTCTATTTTCTCGGGAAAGCTCAACCCAGCATTTT
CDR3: CAWSVGLFSRESSTQHF

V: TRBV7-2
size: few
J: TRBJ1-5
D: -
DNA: TGTGCCAGCAGTCCTACGACTGGGAGTCAGCCCCAGCATTTT
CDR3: CASSPTTGSQPQHF

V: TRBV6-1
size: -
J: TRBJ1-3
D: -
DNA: TGTGCCAGCAGTGAAGGGAGGGCGGGTTTCTCTGGAAACACCATATATTTT
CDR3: CASSEGRAGFSGNTIYF

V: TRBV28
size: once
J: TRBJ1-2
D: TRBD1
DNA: TGTGCCAGCAGTTCAAGACAGGGTTATACATCGGGAGGCTACACCTTC
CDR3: CASSSRQGYTSGGYTF

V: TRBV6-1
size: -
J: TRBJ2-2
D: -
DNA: TGTGCCAGCAGTGATCAACCGGGCTCCGGGGAGCTGTTTTTT
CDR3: CASSDQPGSGELFF

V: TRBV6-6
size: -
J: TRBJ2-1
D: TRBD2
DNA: TGTGCCAGCAGTTACGGGGCTAGCGGGGACAATGAGCAGTTCTTC
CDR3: CASSYGASGDNEQFF

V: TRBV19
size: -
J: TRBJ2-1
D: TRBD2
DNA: TGTGCCAGTAGTATAGTTCGCGGGAGGGCGTACAATGAGCAGTTCTTC
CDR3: CASSIVRGRAYNEQFF

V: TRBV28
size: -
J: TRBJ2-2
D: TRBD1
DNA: TGTGCCAGCAGTTACAGGGGGCAGGGCACCGGGGAGCTGTTTTTT
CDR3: CASSYRGQGTGELFF

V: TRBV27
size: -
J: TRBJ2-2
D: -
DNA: TGTGCCAGCAGTTACCTCGTAGGGATCATGGCCGGGGAGCTGTTTTTT
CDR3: CASSYLVGIMAGELFF

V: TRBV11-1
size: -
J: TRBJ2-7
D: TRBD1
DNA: TGTGCCAGCAGCGCGGGACAGGGCCACGAGCAGTACTTC
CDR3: CASSAGQGHEQYF

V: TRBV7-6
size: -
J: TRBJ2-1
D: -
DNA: TGTGCCAGAAGGCAATTCTTGGGGGGAGACGCCTACAATGAGCAGTTCTTC
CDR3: CARRQFLGGDAYNEQFF

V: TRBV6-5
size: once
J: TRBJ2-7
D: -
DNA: TGTGCCAGCAGTTACTTCCGGGGATCCGAGCAGTACTTC
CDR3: CASSYFRGSEQYF